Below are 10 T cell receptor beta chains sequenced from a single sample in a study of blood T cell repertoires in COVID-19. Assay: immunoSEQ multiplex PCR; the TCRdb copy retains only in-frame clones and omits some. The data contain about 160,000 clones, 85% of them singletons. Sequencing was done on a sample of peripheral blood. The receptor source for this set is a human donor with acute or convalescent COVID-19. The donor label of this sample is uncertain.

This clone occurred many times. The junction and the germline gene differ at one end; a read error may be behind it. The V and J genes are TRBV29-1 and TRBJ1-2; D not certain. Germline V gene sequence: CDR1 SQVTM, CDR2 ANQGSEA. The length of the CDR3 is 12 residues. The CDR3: CSVKELNYGYTF. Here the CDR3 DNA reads TGCAGCGTTAAAGAGCTAAACTATGGCTACACCTTC.

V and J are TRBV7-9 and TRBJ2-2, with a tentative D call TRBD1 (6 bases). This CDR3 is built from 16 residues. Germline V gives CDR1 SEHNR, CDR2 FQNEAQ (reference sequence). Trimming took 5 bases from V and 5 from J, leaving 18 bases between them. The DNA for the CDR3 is TGTGCCAGCAGCAACATAGTGGGGGCTAGGACCGGGGAGCTGTTTTTT. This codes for CASSNIVGARTGELFF.

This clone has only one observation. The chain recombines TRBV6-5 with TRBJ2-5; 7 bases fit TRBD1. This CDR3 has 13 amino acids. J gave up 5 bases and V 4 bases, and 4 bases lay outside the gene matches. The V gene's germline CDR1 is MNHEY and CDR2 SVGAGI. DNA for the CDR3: TGTGCCAGCAGTTTCACAGGGGTGGAGACCCAGTACTTC. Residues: CASSFTGVETQYF.

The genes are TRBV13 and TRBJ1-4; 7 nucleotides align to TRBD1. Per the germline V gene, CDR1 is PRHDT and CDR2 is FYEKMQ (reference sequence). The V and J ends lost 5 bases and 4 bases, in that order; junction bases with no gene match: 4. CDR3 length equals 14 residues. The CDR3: CASSANRGNEKLFF. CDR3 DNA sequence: TGTGCCAGCAGCGCAAACAGGGGTAATGAAAAACTGTTTTTT. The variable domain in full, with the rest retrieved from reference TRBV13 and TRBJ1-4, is AAGVIQSPRHLIKEKRETATLKCYPIPRHDTVYWYQQGPGQDPQFLISFYEKMQSDKGSIPDRFSAQQFSDYHSELNMSSLELGDSALYFCASSANRGNEKLFFGSGTQLSVL.

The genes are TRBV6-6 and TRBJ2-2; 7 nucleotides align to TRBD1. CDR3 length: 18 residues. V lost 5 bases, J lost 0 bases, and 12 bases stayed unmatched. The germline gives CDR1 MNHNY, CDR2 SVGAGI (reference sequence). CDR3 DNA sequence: TGTGCCAGCAGTCACCTAGAGACAGGGATTTCGAACACCGGGGAGCTGTTTTTT. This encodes CASSHLETGISNTGELFF.

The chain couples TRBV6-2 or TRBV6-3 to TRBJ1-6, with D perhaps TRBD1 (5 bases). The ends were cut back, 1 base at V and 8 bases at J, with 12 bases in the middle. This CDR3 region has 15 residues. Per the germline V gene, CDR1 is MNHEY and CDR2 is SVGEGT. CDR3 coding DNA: TGTGCCAGCAGTTACTGGGGCTCCGGACATTCACCCCTCCACTTT. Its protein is CASSYWGSGHSPLHF.

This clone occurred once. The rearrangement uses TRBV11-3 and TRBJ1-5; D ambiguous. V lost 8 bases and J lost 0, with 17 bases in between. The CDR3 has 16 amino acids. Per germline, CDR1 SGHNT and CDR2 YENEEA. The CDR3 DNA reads TGTGCCAGCGGGCTCCCAGCGGTTGGTAGCAATCAGCCCCAGCATTTT. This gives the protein CASGLPAVGSNQPQHF.

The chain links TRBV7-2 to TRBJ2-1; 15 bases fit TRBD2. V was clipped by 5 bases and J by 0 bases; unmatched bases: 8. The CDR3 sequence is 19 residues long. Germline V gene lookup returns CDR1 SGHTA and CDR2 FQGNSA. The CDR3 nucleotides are TGTGCCAGCAGCCCCTGGGGACTAGCGGGGGGAAGCTCCTACAATGAGCAGTTCTTC. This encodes CASSPWGLAGGSSYNEQFF.

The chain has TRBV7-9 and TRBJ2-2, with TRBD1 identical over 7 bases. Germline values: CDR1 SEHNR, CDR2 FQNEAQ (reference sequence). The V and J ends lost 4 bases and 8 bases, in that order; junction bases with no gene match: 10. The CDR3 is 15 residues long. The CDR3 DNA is TGTGCCAGCAGCTCCTCCGACAGGGAACTAGGGGAGCTGTTTTTT. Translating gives CASSSSDRELGELFF.

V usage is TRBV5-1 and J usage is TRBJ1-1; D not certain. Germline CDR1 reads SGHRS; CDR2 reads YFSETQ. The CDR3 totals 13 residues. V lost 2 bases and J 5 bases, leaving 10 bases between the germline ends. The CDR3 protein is CASSFEGRTEAFF. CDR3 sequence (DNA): TGCGCCAGCAGCTTCGAGGGTAGAACTGAAGCTTTCTTT.